This T cell receptor beta chain was sequenced for a study of response to subunit inactivated influenza vaccine. This clonotype has only a few counts. Its antigen is as yet unknown. MiXCR, applied by TCRdb to the RT-PCR reads, yields one record per CDR3 protein. The data show 550,000 to 800,000 distinct CDR3 sequences, 15% to 17% seen once. The CDR3 is made up of 17 amino acids. V gave up 4 bases and J gave up 5 bases; unmatched junction bases: 10. Findings and caveats of the study: The authors suggested that every seasonal influenza vaccination recruits few new T cells.

This clonotype was sampled from a man aged 50-59 years who received an inactivated influenza vaccine. The sample here was PBMCs from blood, taken less than 13 days after vaccination. The chain couples TRBV12-3 or TRBV12-4 to TRBJ1-5; 11 bases align to TRBD1. This chain's CDR3 is CASSSGQGARADQPQHF. The CDR3 nucleotides are TGTGCCAGCAGTTCCGGACAGGGGGCTAGAGCGGATCAGCCCCAGCATTTT.